The source of this T cell receptor (beta chain) is a study of T cell responses to AZD1222 COVID-19 vaccine (dated by TCRdb to about 2021). About the investigation overall: TCR sequencing covered fewer than 250 trial participants: about 210 given two doses of AZD1222 and around 25 given two doses of MenACWY control vaccine. Trial participants were enrolled by age into 18-55, 56-69 and 70-plus year subgroups, with roughly 160, 29 and 62 TCR-sequenced participants respectively.

The CDR3 regions of human TCRbeta chains were subjected to immunosequencing. The paper's processing steps were these. Repertoire TCRs were checked for matches against a reference library of SARS-CoV-2-specific TCRs that had been generated using the MIRA antigen-specificity platform. Breadth was defined as the fraction of unique TCRs that were SARS-CoV-2-associated. Depth was defined as the fraction of total T cells that were SARS-CoV-2-associated. Using the MIRA data, every spike-specific TCR was mapped to the spike region that the TCR reacted to and assigned to either a CD4 or a CD8 class. Log10-transformed breadth and depth values were compared by one-way ANOVA with Sidak's multiple comparisons tests. TCRdb mirrors the immuneACCESS table, restricted to in-frame sequences. Some clones are absent from its copies; in checked studies, under half trace to an unresolved V gene, and the reason for the others is unknown. V and J calls and clone size are those listed in that table; D and trimming were worked out from the DNA. Within this sample are under 200,000 clones, with 88% of them counted one time only. 20% to 30% of the sample goes to the ten largest clones.

What this sample's time point label stands for: about 28 days (+/-7) after the second vaccine dose. AZD1222 recipients given second doses at about 4 weeks or at about 12 weeks were pooled, since spike-specific TCR depth and breadth were not found to differ between the two schedules. Vaccinee samples came from UK trials COV001 and COV002, including a single-blind randomized controlled phase 2/3 trial of AZD1222 (ChAdOx1 nCoV-19) in healthy adults. Trial participant PBMC samples were collected at day 0 and day 28 after the second dose for TCRbeta chain sequencing. The V and J ends are trimmed by 1 base and 0 bases, leaving 13 bases between them. CDR1 and CDR2 (KGHDR, SFDVKD) derive from the germline V gene. From the cysteine up to the phenylalanine, the CDR3 has a length of 17 residues. Just CDR3 DNA is preserved here, 51 bases in frame from base 1. Paper-wide results and their limitations: Epitopes outside the regions mutated in the B.1.351 and B.1.1.7 variants were reportedly recognized by nearly half of the unique spike-specific TCRs. The whole spike protein was spanned by vaccine-associated CD4 TCRs, and dominant responses were seen in regions 160-218 and 743-854. After two AZD1222 doses, spike-specific TCR breadth and depth were significantly higher than at day 0 and than in MenACWY recipients. Conclusions about previously exposed vaccinees are limited, since just 5 or 6 AZD1222 recipients were seropositive for SARS-CoV-2 at baseline. In the small 56-69-year group, the increase in depth fell short of significance, most likely because of low power. Most participants were white British and females outnumbered males, and the authors suggested that clonal diversity may have been underestimated. No day 14 peak-response samples were available, so repertoires were characterized only after the peak T cell response.

Notes on this clone: No cognate antigen has been identified for it. No much larger clone is present one base from it, and per-base qualities are unavailable.

The clonotype comes from an adult who received the AZD1222 COVID-19 vaccine. The sequencing used peripheral blood, collected 28 days after the second AZD1222 dose. The receptor chain draws on TRBV24-1 and TRBJ2-3, with TRBD2 tentatively as D gene (6 bases match). The DNA sequence is as follows: TGTGCCACCAGTGATTTCGCTGCGGGGAAAAGCACAGATACGCAGTATTTT. Protein translation: CATSDFAAGKSTDTQYF.